This is a list of T cell receptor beta chains from one sample in a study of CD8+CD57+ T cells in acquired aplastic anemia. TCRdb re-called the reads through MiXCR, storing one row per CDR3 protein. The sample comprises roughly 130,000 distinct CDR3 sequences, more than 40% of which are singletons, and around 2.3% rests with the top ten. Specimen: sorted CD4+, CD8+, or CD8+CD57+ T cells (not recorded which) from PBMCs. These receptors were taken from a human donor in good health, serving as a control. Both conserved end residues are part of each CDR3.

13	TRBV29-1	TRBJ2-1	CSVRTGGYNKQFF
15	TRBV15	TRBJ2-5	CATSRINRVGETKYF
14	TRBV15	TRBJ2-2	CAASIPRGTGELFF
13	TRBV24-1	TRBJ1-2	CATSDQGRDGYTF
13	TRBV14	TRBJ1-1	CASSQDMRAQAFF
15	TRBV5-8	TRBJ1-1	CASSLRQNLNTEAFF
15	TRBV14	TRBJ2-1	CASSQLQPPPNEQFF
14	TRBV15	TRBJ2-7	CATSTDRVGNEQYF
16	TRBV19	TRBJ2-7	CASSISFGTGGYEQYF
14	TRBV7-2	TRBJ2-5	CASSAAGGGETQYF
16	TRBV10-2	TRBJ2-7	CASRAGAGGIPYEQYF
15	TRBV2	TRBJ1-3	CASSEVVGPGNTIYF
15	TRBV20-1	TRBJ2-5	CSAREGFPLGETQYF
13	TRBV9	TRBJ1-2	CASSVEGNYGYTF
15	TRBV20-1	TRBJ2-1	CSAPPGTGEKDEQFF
11	TRBV6-5	TRBJ1-2	CASSNQRSYTF
11	TRBV20-1	TRBJ1-2	CSARDRVTGQF
14	TRBV20-1	TRBJ2-7	CSARGRTGVFEQYF
16	TRBV14	TRBJ1-5	CASSQLSDRVNQPQHF
15	TRBV12-3/TRBV12-4	TRBJ1-5	CASSLTGGVEKPQHF
10	TRBV20-1	TRBJ2-7	CSARPSEQYF
14	TRBV9	TRBJ2-3	CASSVVGDTDTQYF
12	TRBV2	TRBJ1-1	CASSETQTEAFF
15	TRBV20-1	TRBJ1-5	CSARIGTGREQPQHF
15	TRBV6-6	TRBJ1-1	CASRAGGKSNTEAFF
17	TRBV6-5	TRBJ1-1	CASSYSMQGGGNTEAFF
14	TRBV3-1	TRBJ2-7	CASSPGTSHYEQYF
16	TRBV19	TRBJ2-6	CASSPDGGAGANVLTF
12	TRBV7-9	TRBJ2-7	CASSLGSEEQYF
12	TRBV29-1	TRBJ1-1	CSASGTNYEAFF
15	TRBV7-7	TRBJ2-2	CASSLMPGQVGELFF
15	TRBV14	TRBJ1-2	CASSRLGGAVYGYTF
14	TRBV20-1	TRBJ2-5	CSARDYRGKETQYF
13	TRBV4-1	TRBJ1-5	CASSQEGTQPQHF
16	TRBV11-2	TRBJ1-1	CASSPPRTGSNTEAFF
17	TRBV5-4	TRBJ2-1	CASSFGAVAGGYNEQFF
17	TRBV15	TRBJ1-6	CATSRELLTGGNSPLHF
11	TRBV7-3	TRBJ2-2	CASSLTGGLFF
17	TRBV9	TRBJ2-2	CASSVAMPGQNTGELFF
14	TRBV9	NA	CASSDGTGTYEQYF
13	TRBV7-9	TRBJ1-2	CASSAGINYGYAF
14	TRBV19	TRBJ1-2	CASSPPGQDIGYTF
16	TRBV2	TRBJ2-2	CASSWDRARNTGELFF
14	TRBV29-1	TRBJ2-2	CSVEGQMNTGELFF
16	TRBV25-1	TRBJ2-5	CASSESGRRAKETQYF
16	TRBV19	TRBJ1-4	CASMPLGQGAMGKLFF